The 21 T cell receptor beta chains below were found in one sample sequenced in a study of patients and donors after allogeneic stem cell transplantation (TCRdb year 2020). Library method: RT-PCR. The sequencer listed for this sample is NextSeq 550. Using fastp trimming at Q25 and MiXCR clonotype assembly, TCRdb reanalyzed the public sequencing data and kept in-frame beta chains. Each CDR3 protein appears once, grouped with its most common genes and DNA. This sample comprises about 74,000 distinct CDR3 sequences, approximately 25% of them detected only once. Clones ranked in the top ten supply around 27% of the sample. Sequencing input: blood, either unsorted or a sorted T cell fraction (not recorded which). All receptors derive from a human donor who was either an allogeneic HSCT recipient or a stem cell or donor lymphocyte infusion donor (not recorded which). It is not recorded whose cells these are; they may come from a transplant donor.

The rearrangement uses TRBV29-1 and TRBJ1-2; unclear D gene. This CDR3 comprises 13 residues. Germline loops: CDR1 SQVTM, CDR2 ANQGSEA. V lost 1 base and J lost 4, with 10 bases in between. CDR3 region: CSVEGKAAYGYTF. The CDR3 nucleotides are TGCAGCGTTGAAGGGAAGGCCGCCTATGGCTACACCTTC.

This clonotype has a handful of counts. This chain links TRBV9 with TRBJ1-6, with D possibly matching TRBD1 (6 bases). The CDR3 runs 14 residues. Deletions cut 0 bases from V and 9 bases from J, with 10 bases between. CDR1 and CDR2 from the germline V gene are SGDLS and YYNGEE. The CDR3 protein is CASSVAGGFSPLHF. DNA of the CDR3: TGTGCCAGCAGCGTAGCCGGGGGCTTTTCACCCCTCCACTTT.

This clonotype was counted between two and nine times. This chain uses TRBV7-2 with TRBJ1-1; D call uncertain. The germline V gene has CDR1 SGHTA and CDR2 FQGNSA. The CDR3 contains 14 residues. Trimming pared 1 base from V and 1 base from J, leaving 7 bases between. CDR3 bases: TGTGCCAGCAGCTTAGGGCTTGGGAACACTGAAGCTTTCTTT. Amino acids: CASSLGLGNTEAFF.

The rearrangement links TRBV6-2 or TRBV6-3 to TRBJ2-2, with 10 bases that match TRBD2. This CDR3 is 15 amino acids long. J was trimmed by 2 bases and V by 6 bases; bases with no gene match: 3. The germline V gene has CDR1 MNHEY and CDR2 SVGEGT. DNA of the CDR3: TGTGCCAGCAGATCTAGCGGGGGAAACACCGGGGAGCTGTTTTTT. Its translation: CASRSSGGNTGELFF.

The chain recombines TRBV5-1 with TRBJ2-7; D gene unclear. Trimming stripped 0 bases from V and 1 base from J, with 11 bases between. Germline CDR1 SGHRS, CDR2 YFSETQ. CDR3 length equals 15 residues. CDR3 nucleotides: TGCGCCAGCAGCTTGGGACCCAGAGTGTCCTACGAGCAGTACTTC. Translation gives CASSLGPRVSYEQYF.

CDR3 region: CASSLSPGNEQFF. CDR3 coding DNA: TGTGCCAGCAGCTTGAGTCCCGGGAATGAGCAGTTCTTC. The chain has TRBV7-9 and TRBJ2-1; D gene unclear. Germline V gives CDR1 SEHNR, CDR2 FQNEAQ (reference sequence). The CDR3 sequence is 13 residues long. Trimming took 3 bases from V and 7 from J, leaving 10 bases between them.

The V and J genes are TRBV7-8 and TRBJ2-1; 10 nucleotides line up with TRBD2. The CDR3 loop spans 14 amino acids. CDR1 is SGHVS, CDR2 FQNEAQ, per germline. The V gene end was trimmed by 6 bases and the J gene end by 9 bases; junction bases not matched to a gene: 8. The CDR3 nucleotides read TGTGCCAGCAGAACTACTAGCGGGAAGGGTGAGCAGTTCTTC. It yields the protein CASRTTSGKGEQFF.

V usage is TRBV29-1 and J usage is TRBJ2-7, with TRBD2 matching over 8 bases. This CDR3 has 12 amino acids. Germline V lookup: CDR1 SQVTM, CDR2 ANQGSEA. V lost 3 bases to trimming and J lost 4 bases; unmatched junction nucleotides: 2. Written as DNA, the CDR3 is TGCAGCGTTGAGGGGACTAGTTACGAGCAGTACTTC. Residues: CSVEGTSYEQYF.

The gene calls are TRBV5-4 and TRBJ2-7; D is unclear. V lost 4 bases and J lost 2, with 16 bases in between. Looked up from germline, CDR1 is SGHNT and CDR2 is YYREEE (reference sequence). The CDR3 is 15 amino acids. The CDR3 reads CASSAQARVTYEQYF. The CDR3 DNA is TGTGCCAGCAGCGCACAAGCAAGGGTCACCTACGAGCAGTACTTC.

The V call is TRBV18, the J call TRBJ2-2, with D hard to call. CDR3 length: 16 amino acids. The germline gives CDR1 KGHSH, CDR2 LQKENI. Between the trimmed V and J ends, which lost 2 bases and 4 bases, there was a span of 14 bases. The CDR3 sequence: CASSPGHGSITGELFF. The CDR3 DNA sequence: TGTGCCAGCTCACCAGGGCACGGCTCGATCACCGGGGAGCTGTTTTTT.

The chain uses TRBV5-1 and TRBJ2-2; 9 nucleotides line up with TRBD2. Germline CDR1 reads SGHRS; CDR2 reads YFSETQ. The J segment lost 2 bases and the V segment lost 4 bases, leaving 6 bases of the junction unmatched. The CDR3 runs 16 residues. The CDR3 DNA reads as TGCGCCAGCAGCGCCATAGCGGGGGAAAACACCGGGGAGCTGTTTTTT. Translation: CASSAIAGENTGELFF.

The chain uses TRBV13 and TRBJ1-1, with 7 nucleotides matching TRBD1. The V segment lost 2 bases and the J segment 6 bases; nucleotides outside the gene matches: 6. The germline V gene has CDR1 PRHDT and CDR2 FYEKMQ (reference sequence). The CDR3 contains 14 residues. The CDR3 DNA is TGTGCCAGCAGCTTATTTGACAGGGACTCTGAAGCTTTCTTT. Translated: CASSLFDRDSEAFF.

The chain links TRBV20-1 to TRBJ2-3; no clear D. CDR1 is DFQATT, CDR2 SNEGSKA, per germline (reference sequence). The germline V and J ends were trimmed by 0 bases and 5 bases, with 12 bases remaining between them. The CDR3 sequence is 14 residues long. DNA for the CDR3: TGCAGTGCTAGAGATACAGATTTGAGAGATACGCAGTATTTT. Its translation: CSARDTDLRDTQYF.

The DNA for the CDR3 is TGTGCCAGCAGCTACGGGGTCAATCAGCCCCAGCATTTT. Translation: CASSYGVNQPQHF. The V gene is TRBV7-2, the J gene TRBJ1-5; D remains ambiguous. The germline gives CDR1 SGHTA, CDR2 FQGNSA. Trimming took 4 bases from V and 3 from J, leaving 7 bases between them. The CDR3 runs 13 residues.

This chain uses TRBV5-5 with TRBJ1-1; unclear D gene. Trimming cost V 4 bases and J 0 bases, with 16 bases left between them. In germline, CDR1 is SGHKS, CDR2 YYEKEE (reference sequence). The CDR3 extends over 16 amino acids. CDR3 nucleotides: TGTGCCAGCAGCGCGGAGCAATGGACGTTGAACACTGAAGCTTTCTTT. This sequence encodes CASSAEQWTLNTEAFF.

Comment on this clonotype: The junction differs from germline at one of its ends, possibly a read error. The J gene is TRBJ1-3, the V gene TRBV29-1; 7 bases fit TRBD1. This CDR3 has 14 residues. In germline, CDR1 is SQVTM, CDR2 ANQGSEA. CDR3 sequence: CSVWTGPSGNTINF. The CDR3 DNA follows: TGCAGCGTTTGGACAGGTCCCTCTGGAAACACCATAAATTTT.

In this sample, this clonotype turned up a few times. The rearrangement joins TRBV21-1 to TRBJ1-1; the tabulated D call, TRBD1, remains unverified against the DNA. TRBV21-1 is termed a pseudogene. The CDR3 runs to 18 residues. The CDR3 protein is CASSNPKEGQEMNTEAFF. CDR3 nucleotide sequence: TGTGCCAGCAGCAATCCTAAAGAAGGACAGGAGATGAACACTGAAGCTTTCTTT.

V and J are TRBV15 and TRBJ1-4, with a tentative D call TRBD1 (6 bases). The CDR3 has 15 residues. V was trimmed by 8 bases and J by 6 bases, leaving 19 bases between them. The V gene's germline CDR1 is LNHNV and CDR2 YYDKDF (reference sequence). The CDR3 bases are TGTGCCACCGGACCCCCTGAGGGGGAATATGAAAAACTGTTTTTT. It codes for CATGPPEGEYEKLFF.

The chain has TRBV20-1 and TRBJ1-1; D call uncertain. The CDR3 runs 13 residues. Germline assignment: CDR1 DFQATT and CDR2 SNEGSKA (reference sequence). With 3 bases removed from V and 6 bases from J, the gap between germline ends came to 14 bases. The CDR3 here is CSASQELTPEAFF. The DNA of the CDR3 is TGCAGTGCTAGTCAGGAATTAACTCCTGAAGCTTTCTTT.

In its sample, this clonotype was seen a few times. This CDR3 is CASSMAGTSSYEQYF. DNA for the CDR3: TGCGCCAGCAGCATGGCAGGCACCAGCTCCTACGAGCAGTACTTC. This sequence joins TRBV5-1 and TRBJ2-7; D is undetermined. There are 15 residues in the CDR3. Per the germline V gene, CDR1 is SGHRS and CDR2 is YFSETQ. The V end lost 4 bases, the J end lost 0 bases, and 14 bases lay between the germline ends.

The gene calls are TRBV20-1 and TRBJ1-1, with 9 positions matching TRBD1. Trimming at V came to 6 bases and at J to 1 base, leaving 6 bases not matched to a gene. The CDR3 is 14 residues long. Germline V gene lookup returns CDR1 DFQATT and CDR2 SNEGSKA (reference sequence). CDR3 in DNA: TGCAGTGCGCATACAGGGGGCGGGAACACTGAAGCTTTCTTT. It translates to CSAHTGGGNTEAFF.